The clone carrying this T cell receptor (beta chain) was seen a single time. Its antigen is currently unknown. Construction of the TCR beta libraries employed iRepertoire HTBI primers in conjunction with Arm-PCR of CDR3 regions. From the multiplex PCR reads, TCRdb called clonotypes with MiXCR, one entry per CDR3 protein. The sample includes over 650,000 distinct CDR3 sequences, 25% to 35% seen only once; the top ten take about 42%. The data are from a study of regulatory T cells in long-lasting Graves disease. Study-wide findings and caveats: There were preferences for TRBV28, TRBJ1-2 and TRBJ2-5 in persistent disease. The researchers studied only peripheral blood, not thyroid tissue.

The time point: persistent/refractory GD, antithyroid drugs over 5 years with positive TRAb. The TCR library was prepared using RNA isolated from PBMCs. It was an endocrinology department in Xi'an, China, that provided the patients. The CDR3 runs 12 residues. The V end lost 5 bases, the J end lost 7 bases, and 9 bases lay between the germline ends. The sample in question was peripheral blood mononuclear cells (PBMCs), obtained when the disease was refractory, from a patient treated with antithyroid drugs. This chain links TRBV12-3 or TRBV12-4 with TRBJ2-1; the D call may be TRBD1 or TRBD2 (5 bases each). The clonotype was recovered from a female donor with Graves disease. The CDR3: CASSPGSNEQFF. CDR3 coding DNA: TGTGCCAGCAGTCCAGGGAGTAATGAGCAGTTCTTC.